One sample yielded the 28 T cell receptor beta chains listed below, sequenced in a study of blood T cell repertoires in COVID-19. Generated by immunoSEQ multiplex PCR, the TCRdb table keeps only in-frame clones and is missing some. The data hold some 150,000 clones, with about 88% observed a single time. Specimen: PBMCs or T cells enriched from blood (not recorded which). These TCRs come from a human donor with acute COVID-19. The donor label of this sample is uncertain.

The chain links TRBV29-1 to TRBJ2-7, with TRBD1 as a possible D gene (6 bases). The CDR3 consists of 12 residues. Germline V gene data show CDR1 as SQVTM and CDR2 as ANQGSEA. V lost 2 bases to trimming and J lost 5 bases, with 10 bases between them. The CDR3 DNA is TGCAGCGTTGAACAGGGGTTCGACGAGCAGTACTTC. Its translation is CSVEQGFDEQYF.

This clone was seen once. The chain has TRBV9 and TRBJ1-2, with TRBD1 matching over 8 bases. Germline CDR1 is SGDLS and CDR2 is YYNGEE. J was trimmed by 7 bases and V by 0 bases; bases with no gene match: 11. The CDR3 contains 16 residues. CDR3 amino acids: CASSVASGGTGGGYTF. The DNA of the CDR3 is TGTGCCAGCAGCGTAGCTTCTGGCGGGACAGGAGGTGGCTACACCTTC.

This clone was counted between two and nine times. The rearrangement links TRBV9 to TRBJ2-5, with TRBD2 matching over 10 bases. CDR3 length: 17 amino acids. Germline V CDR1 and CDR2: SGDLS, YYNGEE. V lost 3 bases and J lost 4; bases outside the gene matches: 12. CDR3 protein: CASSASRTSGRGETQYF. The CDR3 DNA reads as TGTGCCAGCAGCGCATCGCGGACTAGCGGACGAGGAGAGACCCAGTACTTC.

The sample holds a few counts of this clone. The chain employs TRBV7-9 and TRBJ2-7, with D maybe TRBD2 (6 bases). V gave up 5 bases and J gave up 3 bases, with 8 bases separating them. CDR1 is SEHNR and CDR2 is FQNEAQ in the germline V gene (reference sequence). The CDR3 extends over 12 amino acids. The CDR3 is CASSPGGYEQYF. CDR3 coding DNA: TGTGCCAGCAGCCCCGGGGGCTACGAGCAGTACTTC.

The chain combines TRBV7-2 with TRBJ1-2; possibly TRBD1 for D (6 bases). The CDR3 covers 12 residues. CDR1 SGHTA and CDR2 FQGNSA come from the germline V gene. With 7 bases removed from V and 3 bases from J, the gap between germline ends came to 9 bases. CDR3 sequence (DNA): TGTGCCAGCAAGACAGGAGACTATGGCTACACCTTC. It encodes CASKTGDYGYTF.

This clone was seen more than once but under ten times. This chain links TRBV5-1 with TRBJ1-1; possible D gene TRBD1, 5 bases. The germline gives CDR1 SGHRS, CDR2 YFSETQ. V was clipped by 5 bases and J by 0 bases, with 14 bases between them. This CDR3 is 15 amino acids long. In DNA form, the CDR3 reads TGCGCCAGCAGGGGAGGGGCAGACCTGAACACTGAAGCTTTCTTT. This encodes CASRGGADLNTEAFF.

The rearrangement joins TRBV2 to TRBJ2-2, with 10 bases aligning to TRBD1. The CDR3 runs to 14 residues. The J segment lost 3 bases and the V segment lost 7 bases, leaving 2 bases of the junction unmatched. CDR1 is SNHLY and CDR2 is FYNNEI in the germline V gene. The CDR3 coding sequence is TGTGCCAGCAAGACAGGGGGCTACACCGGGGAGCTGTTTTTT. This gives the protein CASKTGGYTGELFF.

This clone appeared a few times. The CDR3 is CASSPRGAAKNIQYF. In nucleotides, the CDR3 is TGTGCCAGCAGCCCACGGGGGGCAGCCAAAAACATTCAGTACTTC. The V gene is TRBV7-9, the J gene TRBJ2-4; D may be TRBD2 (7 bases). Per germline, CDR1 SEHNR and CDR2 FQNEAQ (reference sequence). V shed 5 bases and J shed 0 bases, with 11 bases lying between them. The CDR3 has 15 amino acids.

V gene TRBV5-6 combines with J gene TRBJ2-1, with D maybe TRBD1 (6 bases). Germline V lookup: CDR1 SGHDT, CDR2 YYEEEE. CDR3 size: 15 residues. Trimming took 4 bases from V and 6 from J, leaving 17 bases between them. The CDR3 DNA sequence: TGTGCCAGCAGCCCACCGTGGCAGGGGATCAATGAGCAGTTCTTC. Residues: CASSPPWQGINEQFF.

The genes are TRBV6-5 and TRBJ2-1, with D unclear. The germline gives CDR1 MNHEY, CDR2 SVGAGI. CDR3 length: 13 amino acids. V was pared by 6 bases and J by 0 bases, with 6 bases between. CDR3 in DNA: TGTGCCAGCAGATTGAGCTCCTACAATGAGCAGTTCTTC. Its protein product is CASRLSSYNEQFF.

On this clone itself: An end of the junction does not agree with germline; a read error may underlie this. This chain links TRBV29-1 with TRBJ2-1; 8 positions match TRBD2. Germline V gene lookup returns CDR1 SQVTM and CDR2 ANQGSEA. The CDR3 has 13 residues. DNA for the CDR3: TGTAGCGGGGCGGACAGCTCCTACAATGAGCAGTTCTTC. The encoded protein is CSGADSSYNEQFF.

This chain links TRBV18 with TRBJ2-2; 8 bases are a match to TRBD1. Germline assignment: CDR1 KGHSH and CDR2 LQKENI. The V gene end was trimmed by 2 bases and the J gene end by 2 bases; junction bases not matched to a gene: 4. This CDR3 comprises 16 residues. CDR3 residues: CASSPGAGGNTGELFF. CDR3 in DNA: TGTGCCAGCTCACCAGGGGCAGGGGGCAACACCGGGGAGCTGTTTTTT.

V and J are TRBV7-8 and TRBJ1-1; the D is unclear. V was trimmed by 2 bases and J by 1 base, leaving 8 bases between them. The germline CDR1 and CDR2 sequences are SGHVS and FQNEAQ. The CDR3 contains 14 residues. CDR3 region: CASSLTNPNTEAFF. The CDR3 coding sequence is TGTGCCAGCAGCTTAACAAACCCGAACACTGAAGCTTTCTTT.

The chain employs TRBV15 and TRBJ2-3; TRBD2 matches at 10 bases. V was clipped by 1 base and J by 2 bases; unmatched bases: 9. This CDR3 is 18 amino acids long. CDR1 LNHNV and CDR2 YYDKDF come from the germline V gene (reference sequence). This CDR3 reads CATSRVRSSGGTTDTQYF. CDR3 bases: TGTGCCACCAGCAGAGTTAGGTCTAGCGGGGGAACCACAGATACGCAGTATTTT.

This sequence joins TRBV3-1 (or the pseudogene TRBV3-2) and TRBJ1-1, with D uncertain. The V end lost 3 bases, the J end lost 1 base, and 3 bases lay between the germline ends. The CDR3 runs to 12 residues. Germline values: CDR1 LGHDT, CDR2 YNNKEL (reference sequence). As DNA, the CDR3 is TGTGCCAGCAGCCACCAGAACACTGAAGCTTTCTTT. Translating gives CASSHQNTEAFF.

This clone was counted only a few times. This chain links TRBV5-6 with TRBJ1-2; no clear D gene. The CDR3 runs 14 residues. The V gene's germline CDR1 is SGHDT and CDR2 YYEEEE. The V end lost 6 bases, the J end lost 5 bases, and 17 bases lay between the germline ends. The CDR3 DNA reads as TGTGCCAGCAACTCCGCCGCGGGGAAGTATGGCTACACCTTC. Amino acids: CASNSAAGKYGYTF.

The chain combines TRBV30 with TRBJ1-1; 9 bases fit TRBD1. J lost 8 bases, V lost 5 bases, and 12 bases had no gene match. CDR3 length: 14 residues. Germline loops: CDR1 GTSNPN, CDR2 SVGIG (reference sequence). CDR3 region: CAWSGTGSGKEAFF. CDR3 sequence (DNA): TGTGCCTGGTCCGGGACAGGGTCAGGGAAAGAAGCTTTCTTT.

This clone was observed a few times. The V gene is TRBV6-5, the J gene TRBJ1-3; TRBD1 matches at 7 bases. The trim removed 4 bases at V and 1 base at J, leaving 4 bases unmatched. Per germline, CDR1 MNHEY and CDR2 SVGAGI. The CDR3 runs to 15 residues. The CDR3 is CASSWTGGSGNTIYF. The CDR3 DNA reads TGTGCCAGCAGTTGGACAGGAGGGTCTGGAAACACCATATATTTT.

The chain recombines TRBV5-6 with TRBJ2-7; TRBD2 matches 13 bases. The CDR3 runs 16 residues. V lost 4 bases to trimming and J lost 7 bases; unmatched junction nucleotides: 11. Per germline, CDR1 SGHDT and CDR2 YYEEEE. The CDR3 region is CASSDTSGGAIKEQYF. The CDR3 coding sequence is TGTGCCAGCAGCGACACTAGCGGGGGGGCGATTAAGGAGCAGTACTTC.

V gene TRBV7-2 combines with J gene TRBJ2-1; 8 bases line up with TRBD2. Per germline, CDR1 SGHTA and CDR2 FQGNSA. V was pared by 5 bases and J by 5 bases, with 8 bases of the junction left unmatched. The CDR3 runs to 15 residues. The CDR3 sequence is CASSVISAGDNEQFF. The CDR3 nucleotides read TGTGCCAGCAGCGTGATCTCAGCGGGGGACAATGAGCAGTTCTTC.

This clone was counted a single time. The rearrangement uses TRBV6-1 and TRBJ2-7, with TRBD1 matching over 8 bases. This CDR3 spans 14 amino acids. V trimming: 2 bases; J trimming: 6 bases; junction bases outside the gene matches: 6. CDR1 is MNHNS and CDR2 is SASEGT in the germline V gene. The CDR3, as DNA: TGTGCCAGCAGTGAACAGGGGGCTGCAGGCGAGCAGTACTTC. Its protein is CASSEQGAAGEQYF.

The chain uses TRBV7-2 and TRBJ1-6; D unclear. Germline V gives CDR1 SGHTA, CDR2 FQGNSA. CDR3 size: 13 residues. V lost 1 base and J 8 bases, leaving 6 bases between the germline ends. CDR3 DNA: TGTGCCAGCAGCTTAGTCACGGATTCACCCCTCCACTTT. Translation: CASSLVTDSPLHF. The whole variable domain, filled in from reference TRBV7-2 and TRBJ1-6, reads GAGVSQSPSNKVTEKGKDVELRCDPISGHTALYWYRQSLGQGLEFLIYFQGNSAPDKSGLPSDRFSAERTGGSVSTLTIQRTQQEDSAVYLCASSLVTDSPLHFGNGTRLTVT.

The rearrangement joins TRBV5-1 to TRBJ2-1; 11 positions agree with TRBD2. CDR1 SGHRS and CDR2 YFSETQ come from the germline V gene. Trimming at V came to 3 bases and at J to 3 bases, leaving 5 bases not matched to a gene. The CDR3 is made up of 16 amino acids. The CDR3 nucleotides are TGCGCCAGCAGCTACTTAGCGGGGGGGTTCTACAATGAGCAGTTCTTC. It specifies CASSYLAGGFYNEQFF.

The rearrangement uses TRBV19 and TRBJ2-7; tentatively, D is TRBD2 (5 bases). This CDR3 has 13 residues. Trimming took 6 bases from V and 1 from J, leaving 10 bases between them. Germline lookup yields CDR1 LNHDA and CDR2 SQIVND (reference sequence). The CDR3 bases are TGTGCCAGTAGCTTGACGGGATCCTACGAGCAGTACTTC. This gives the protein CASSLTGSYEQYF.

This sequence joins TRBV2 and TRBJ1-5, with a tentative D call TRBD1 (6 bases). CDR3 length equals 14 residues. Trimming shortened V by 6 bases and J by 6 bases, and 15 bases separated the two germline ends. Germline-derived CDR1 and CDR2 are SNHLY and FYNNEI. In DNA, the CDR3 is TGTGCCAGCAGATATACAGGGAGGGGTCAGCCCCAGCATTTT. It specifies CASRYTGRGQPQHF.

The CDR3 sequence is CASSPSTSSPSSYNEQFF. CDR3 coding DNA: TGTGCCAGCAGCCCCTCAACTAGCTCCCCTAGCTCCTACAATGAGCAGTTCTTC. The V call is TRBV13, the J call TRBJ2-1, with TRBD2 as a possible D gene (6 bases). The V gene's germline CDR1 is PRHDT and CDR2 FYEKMQ (reference sequence). This CDR3 region has 18 residues. Trimming cost V 5 bases and J 0 bases, with 20 bases left between them.

Note on this clone: The sample carries other DNA sequences with the same CDR3. The chain joins TRBV7-9 to TRBJ2-1, with 8 bases lining up with TRBD1. From germline, CDR1 is SEHNR and CDR2 FQNEAQ (reference sequence). The CDR3 is made up of 15 amino acids. The J segment lost 2 bases and the V segment lost 4 bases, leaving 4 bases of the junction unmatched. CDR3: CASSSGQVAYNEQFF. The CDR3 bases are TGTGCCAGCAGCTCGGGACAGGTGGCCTACAATGAGCAGTTCTTC.

V and J are TRBV5-1 and TRBJ2-7; 9 bases match TRBD1. The J segment lost 4 bases and the V segment lost 3 bases, leaving 5 bases of the junction unmatched. Germline V gene sequence: CDR1 SGHRS, CDR2 YFSETQ. The CDR3 is 14 residues long. The CDR3 is CASSWGQGTYEQYF. CDR3 DNA: TGCGCCAGCAGCTGGGGACAGGGAACATACGAGCAGTACTTC. Variable domain in full (rest from reference TRBV5-1 and TRBJ2-7): KAGVTQTPRYLIKTRGQQVTLSCSPISGHRSVSWYQQTPGQGLQFLFEYFSETQRNKGNFPGRFSGRQFSNSRSEMNVSTLELGDSALYLCASSWGQGTYEQYFGPGTRLTVT.